The rows below give T cell receptor beta chains drawn from one sample of a study of spatial heterogeneity in lung cancer. TCRdb re-analysed the 5' RACE reads in MiXCR, keeping a single row per CDR3 protein. The data show fewer than 15,000 distinct CDR3 sequences, 3% to 4.5% seen once. The sequenced sample was PBMCs, obtained at surgery. Source of these receptors: a male donor with early-stage non-small cell lung cancer. Each CDR3 is given with its conserved first and last residue. Fields, in order: J gene, V gene, clone size, D gene, CDR3 DNA, CDR3 protein. D genes are given only for firm matches. Clone size appears in some rows only: once, few, many, or a class for an expanded clone.

TRBJ2-3 TRBV4-3 - TRBD2 TGCGCCAGCAGCCCGAGGACTAGCGCAAGCACAGATACGCAGTATTTT CASSPRTSASTDTQYF
TRBJ2-1 TRBV20-1 few - TGCAGTGCTATCCTTGGCCCCAATGAGCAGTTCTTC CSAILGPNEQFF
TRBJ2-5 TRBV27 many TRBD2 TGTGCCAGCAGAGGACTAGAAGATCAAGAGACCCAGTACTTC CASRGLEDQETQYF
TRBJ2-2 TRBV7-2 medium-sized TRBD1 TGTGCCAGCAGCTCACAGGGGGCCGGGGAGCTGTTTTTT CASSSQGAGELFF
TRBJ2-5 TRBV3-1 many - TGTGCCAGCAGCCAAGAGCTAGGGAAGACCCAGTACTTC CASSQELGKTQYF
TRBJ1-2 TRBV7-9 many - TGTGCCAGCAGCCAATCAAAGGGCTACACCTTC CASSQSKGYTF
TRBJ2-5 TRBV5-6 many - TGTGCCAGCAGCTTAGGGGAAGAGACCCAGTACTTC CASSLGEETQYF
TRBJ2-7 TRBV20-1 - - TGCAGTGCTAGAGGCGGGACAACGACCTACGAGCAGTACTTC CSARGGTTTYEQYF
TRBJ1-1 TRBV6-5 many - TGTGCCAGCAGTTACAAGGGGGGCACTGAAGCTTTCTTT CASSYKGGTEAFF
TRBJ2-1 TRBV5-8 - - TGTGCCAGCAGCATTAGCGGAAGCTCCTACAATGAGCAGTTCTTC CASSISGSSYNEQFF
TRBJ1-6 TRBV7-9 few - TGTGCCAGCAGCTTATGGCGGGGGTCGAATTCACCCCTCCACTTT CASSLWRGSNSPLHF
TRBJ1-2 TRBV25-1 many - TGTGCCAGCAGTGCATCTAGCGTCGGCGGCTACACCTTC CASSASSVGGYTF
TRBJ2-3 TRBV7-9 medium-sized TRBD2 TGTGCCAGCAGCCCCTCCGCGGGGGTTCATACGCAGTATTTT CASSPSAGVHTQYF
TRBJ2-7 TRBV4-3 medium-sized - TGCGCCAGCAGCCAAGATGGAAGTGTGGGCGAGCAGTACTTC CASSQDGSVGEQYF
TRBJ2-5 TRBV27 - - TGTGCCAGCAGCCAGGGACTGGCAGGGGAGACGGAGACCCAGTACTTC CASSQGLAGETETQYF
TRBJ2-5 TRBV3-1 many TRBD2 TGTGCCAGCAGCCAAGTGGTCTCTAGCGGAGAGACCCAGTACTTC CASSQVVSSGETQYF
TRBJ1-5 TRBV6-1 many TRBD1 TGTGCCAGCAGTGAAGGAGGGACAGATAATCAGCCCCAGCATTTT CASSEGGTDNQPQHF